The clone carrying this TCR beta chain was counted at least ten times. Its antigen remains unknown. The CDR3 consists of 12 residues. The germline V and J ends were trimmed by 2 bases and 8 bases, with 12 bases remaining between them. Germline CDR1 reads GTSNPN; CDR2 reads SVGIG (reference sequence). The sample belongs to a study of prognosis after radiotherapy for stage I lung cancer. Study-level background: There were 15 or so patients with newly diagnosed primary stage I lung tumors and several patients with oligometastatic NSCLC after surgical resection of the primary tumor. Enrolled patients (around 14 men, more than 5 women) had a median age of roughly 74 years and an age range of roughly 50 to 85 years. Study-level findings and limits: A determination of whether the expanded TCR clones were tumor-specific was not made. Some patients went on to develop distant metastases. Their Shannon entropy after stereotactic body radiation therapy was lower, and its change from baseline was also lower.

Two-round multiplex PCR on genomic DNA was the method by which TCR beta CDR3 was amplified. Primers (each specific to one TRBV or TRBJ gene) were used in first-round PCR. TCRdb called the multiplex PCR reads again in MiXCR, with one record for every CDR3 protein. This table holds tens of thousands of distinct CDR3 sequences, more than 25% found once. The TCR comes from a donor over 45 with non-small cell lung cancer. The sample in question was PBMCs, obtained before or after stereotactic body radiation therapy (not recorded which). This chain connects TRBV30 to TRBJ1-2; weak D call: TRBD1 (6 bases). The CDR3 reads CAWSPQGYGYTF. DNA of the CDR3: TGTGCCTGGAGTCCACAGGGTTACGGCTACACCTTC.